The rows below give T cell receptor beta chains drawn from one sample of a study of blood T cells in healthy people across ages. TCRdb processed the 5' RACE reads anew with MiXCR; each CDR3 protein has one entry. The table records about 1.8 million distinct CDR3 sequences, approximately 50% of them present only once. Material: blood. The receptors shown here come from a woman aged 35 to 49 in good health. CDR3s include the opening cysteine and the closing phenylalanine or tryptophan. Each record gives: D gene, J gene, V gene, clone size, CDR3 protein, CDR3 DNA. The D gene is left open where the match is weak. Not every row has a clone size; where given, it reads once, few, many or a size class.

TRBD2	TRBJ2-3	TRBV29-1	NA	CSVEDPSGDLSGQYF	TGCAGCGTTGAAGATCCTAGCGGCGACCTGAGTGGGCAGTATTTT
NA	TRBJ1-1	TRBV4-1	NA	CASSQGQGGYAEAFF	TGCGCCAGCAGCCAAGGGCAGGGTGGTTACGCTGAAGCTTTCTTT
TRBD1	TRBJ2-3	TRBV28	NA	CASLPGQSTDTQYF	TGTGCCAGTCTACCGGGACAGAGCACAGATACGCAGTATTTT
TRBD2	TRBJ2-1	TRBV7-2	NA	CASSRPASGGSSYNEQFF	TGTGCCAGCAGCCGACCTGCTAGCGGGGGGAGCTCCTACAATGAGCAGTTCTTC
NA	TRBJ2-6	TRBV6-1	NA	CASTRQGLWSGANVLTF	TGTGCCAGCACCCGACAGGGACTTTGGTCTGGGGCCAACGTCCTGACTTTC
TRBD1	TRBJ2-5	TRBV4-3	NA	CASSQDRDRGIETQYF	TGCGCCAGCAGCCAGGACCGGGACAGGGGGATAGAGACCCAGTACTTC
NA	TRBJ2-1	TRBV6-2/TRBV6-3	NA	CASSDGRRLVGNEQFF	TGTGCCAGCAGTGACGGGCGGAGACTAGTGGGCAATGAGCAGTTCTTC
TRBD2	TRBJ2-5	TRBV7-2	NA	CASSSGSSGGAGETQYF	TGTGCCAGCAGCTCAGGGTCTAGCGGGGGGGCCGGGGAGACCCAGTACTTC
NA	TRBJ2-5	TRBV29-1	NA	CSGEFHRSYNEQYF	TGCAGCGGTGAATTTCATAGGTCCTACAATGAGCAGTACTTC
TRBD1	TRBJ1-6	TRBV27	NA	CASSFPQGKGSPLHF	TGTGCCAGCAGTTTTCCACAGGGGAAAGGGTCACCCCTCCACTTT
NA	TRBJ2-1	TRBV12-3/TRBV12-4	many	CASRRPSTEQFF	TGTGCCAGCAGGCGCCCTAGCACGGAGCAGTTCTTC
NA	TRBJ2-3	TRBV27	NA	CASSQLQGPKDTRYF	TGTGCCAGCAGCCAGCTCCAGGGGCCTAAAGATACGCGGTATTTT
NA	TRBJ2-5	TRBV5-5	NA	CASSLRGDGQTQYF	TGTGCCAGCAGCTTGAGAGGGGACGGTCAGACCCAGTACTTC
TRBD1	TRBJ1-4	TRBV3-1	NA	CASSLWSGGAMDEKLFF	TGTGCCAGCAGCCTTTGGTCAGGGGGCGCGATGGATGAAAAACTGTTTTTT
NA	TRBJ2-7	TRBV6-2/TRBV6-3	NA	CASSAKTYEQYF	TGTGCCAGCAGCGCGAAAACCTACGAGCAGTACTTC
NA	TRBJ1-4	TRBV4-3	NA	CASSQFGGPNEKLFF	TGCGCCAGCAGCCAATTCGGAGGGCCGAATGAAAAACTGTTTTTT
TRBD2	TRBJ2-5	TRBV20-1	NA	CSASPNRAGGQTQYF	TGCAGTGCTAGCCCAAACCGGGCGGGGGGCCAGACCCAGTACTTC
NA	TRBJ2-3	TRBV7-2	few	CASARVGGQTDTQYF	TGTGCCAGCGCCAGGGTGGGGGGGCAAACAGATACGCAGTATTTT
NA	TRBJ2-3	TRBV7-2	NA	CASSALSSTDTQYF	TGTGCCAGCAGCGCTCTGAGCAGCACAGATACGCAGTATTTT
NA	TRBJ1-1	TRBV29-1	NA	CSAHRAGMNTEAFF	TGCAGCGCTCACAGGGCGGGCATGAACACTGAAGCTTTCTTT
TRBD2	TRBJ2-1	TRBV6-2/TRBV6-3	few	CASSYWASGASSYNEQFF	TGTGCCAGCAGTTACTGGGCTAGCGGGGCCTCCTCCTACAATGAGCAGTTCTTC
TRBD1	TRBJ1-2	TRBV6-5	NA	CASSYSKQGNYGYTF	TGTGCCAGCAGTTACTCGAAACAGGGGAACTATGGCTACACCTTC
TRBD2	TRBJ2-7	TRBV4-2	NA	CASSQVPAGGPAYEQYF	TGTGCCAGCAGCCAAGTCCCAGCGGGGGGGCCTGCCTACGAGCAGTACTTC
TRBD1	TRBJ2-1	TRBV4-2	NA	CASSLGLGQVDNEQFF	TGTGCCAGCAGCCTTGGCTTAGGACAGGTCGACAATGAGCAGTTCTTC
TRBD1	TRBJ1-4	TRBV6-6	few	CASIGTGDEKLFF	TGTGCCAGTATCGGGACAGGGGATGAAAAACTGTTTTTT
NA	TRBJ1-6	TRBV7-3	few	CASSLGRIESPLHF	TGTGCCAGCAGCTTGGGCAGGATCGAATCACCCCTCCACTTT
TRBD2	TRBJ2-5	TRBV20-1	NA	CSARVGTSGPDGTQYF	TGCAGTGCTAGAGTAGGGACTAGCGGACCAGATGGGACCCAGTACTTC
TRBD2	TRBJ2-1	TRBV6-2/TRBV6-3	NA	CATLQDEGLARFF	TGTGCCACCCTGCAAGATGAAGGACTAGCTCGGTTCTTC
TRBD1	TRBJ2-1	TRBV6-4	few	CASSEWSGQAVNEQFF	TGTGCCAGCAGTGAGTGGTCGGGACAGGCTGTCAATGAGCAGTTCTTC
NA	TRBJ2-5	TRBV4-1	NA	CASSQDPQFQETQYF	TGCGCCAGCAGCCAAGATCCGCAGTTTCAAGAGACCCAGTACTTC
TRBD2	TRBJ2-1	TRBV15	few	CATSRDLAGGQNEQFF	TGTGCCACCAGCAGAGACCTAGCGGGGGGCCAGAATGAGCAGTTCTTC
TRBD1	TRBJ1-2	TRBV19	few	CASSIPYYDRGYGYTF	TGTGCCAGTAGTATACCCTACTACGACAGGGGGTATGGCTACACCTTC
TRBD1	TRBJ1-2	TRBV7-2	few	CASSLAQGAIRNYGYTF	TGTGCCAGCAGCTTAGCGCAGGGGGCGATCAGGAACTATGGCTACACCTTC
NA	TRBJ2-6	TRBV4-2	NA	CASSQDGPQPYSGANVLTF	TGTGCCAGCAGCCAAGATGGTCCCCAGCCATACTCTGGGGCCAACGTCCTGACTTTC
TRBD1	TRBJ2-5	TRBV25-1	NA	CASSESIQGGQETQYF	TGTGCCAGCAGTGAATCGATACAGGGGGGCCAAGAGACCCAGTACTTC
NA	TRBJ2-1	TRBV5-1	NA	CTSSWNPRDYSYNEQFF	TGCACCAGCAGCTGGAACCCCCGGGATTACTCCTACAATGAGCAGTTCTTC
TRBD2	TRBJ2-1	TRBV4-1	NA	CASSKSIAGEQFF	TGCGCCAGCAGCAAAAGTATAGCGGGTGAGCAGTTCTTC
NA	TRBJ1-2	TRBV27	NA	CASSLFSPYSPYGYTF	TGTGCCAGCAGTTTATTCAGCCCCTACAGCCCCTATGGCTACACCTTC
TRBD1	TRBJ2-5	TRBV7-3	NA	CASSTLPRTGDGKETQYF	TGTGCCAGCAGCACCCTTCCGAGGACAGGGGATGGAAAAGAGACCCAGTACTTC
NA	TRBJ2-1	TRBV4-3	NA	CAGSQEQGARLSQSSYNEQFF	TGCGCCGGCAGCCAAGAGCAAGGGGCGCGTCTGTCTCAGAGCTCCTACAATGAGCAGTTCTTC
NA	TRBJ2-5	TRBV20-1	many	CSASRGIQETQYF	TGCAGTGCTTCCCGGGGTATTCAAGAGACCCAGTACTTC
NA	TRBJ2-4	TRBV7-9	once	CASSLFRDQAKNIQYF	TGTGCCAGCAGTTTATTTAGAGACCAAGCCAAAAACATTCAGTACTTC
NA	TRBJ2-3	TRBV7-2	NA	CASSPTGRGTDTQYF	TGTGCCAGCAGCCCTACAGGGCGGGGGACAGATACGCAGTATTTT
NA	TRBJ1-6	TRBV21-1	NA	CASSKGEAPVNNSPLHF	TGTGCCAGCAGCAAAGGAGAAGCACCCGTAAATAATTCACCCCTCCACTTT
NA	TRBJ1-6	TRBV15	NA	CATSGSGTGNSPLHF	TGTGCCACCAGCGGATCCGGGACGGGTAATTCACCCCTCCACTTT
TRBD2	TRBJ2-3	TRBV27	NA	CASSLGTSPSTDTQYF	TGTGCCAGCAGCTTAGGGACTAGCCCGAGCACAGATACGCAGTATTTT
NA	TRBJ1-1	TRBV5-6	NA	CASSLYRGQANTEAFF	TGTGCCAGCAGCCTGTACCGTGGGCAGGCGAACACTGAAGCTTTCTTT
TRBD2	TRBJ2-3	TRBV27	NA	CASSPTPAGTSTDTQYF	TGTGCCAGCAGTCCAACCCCAGCGGGGACTAGCACAGATACGCAGTATTTT
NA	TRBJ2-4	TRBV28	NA	CASSLGRAEYIQYF	TGTGCCAGCAGTTTGGGCAGGGCGGAATACATTCAGTACTTC
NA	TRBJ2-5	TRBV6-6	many	CASSYSIETQYF	TGTGCCAGCAGTTACTCGATTGAGACCCAGTACTTC
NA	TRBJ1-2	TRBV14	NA	CASSNGWGRGYTF	TGTGCCAGCAGCAACGGTTGGGGCCGGGGCTACACCTTC
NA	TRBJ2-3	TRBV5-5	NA	CASSLDEGLADTQYF	TGTGCCAGCAGCTTGGATGAGGGTTTGGCAGATACGCAGTATTTT
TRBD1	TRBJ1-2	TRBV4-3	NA	CASSQFGTGNYGYTF	TGCGCCAGCAGCCAATTTGGGACAGGGAACTATGGCTACACCTTC
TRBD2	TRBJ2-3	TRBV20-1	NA	CSAGSPAGGTDTQYF	TGCAGTGCCGGTAGCCCAGCGGGGGGCACAGATACGCAGTATTTT
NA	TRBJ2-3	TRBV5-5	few	CASSSWTYTDTQYF	TGTGCCAGCAGCTCCTGGACATACACAGATACGCAGTATTTT
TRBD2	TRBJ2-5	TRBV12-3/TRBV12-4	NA	CASQAGGRETQYF	TGTGCCAGCCAGGCGGGGGGGCGAGAGACCCAGTACTTC
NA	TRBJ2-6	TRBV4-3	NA	CASSQSYRGGGANVLTF	TGCGCCAGCAGCCAATCCTACCGGGGTGGAGGGGCCAACGTCCTGACTTTC
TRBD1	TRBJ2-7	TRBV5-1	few	CASSRAQGAYEQYF	TGCGCCAGCAGCAGAGCGCAGGGGGCCTACGAGCAGTACTTC
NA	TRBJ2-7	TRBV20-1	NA	CSARDPPREQYF	TGCAGTGCTAGAGATCCCCCCCGAGAGCAGTACTTC